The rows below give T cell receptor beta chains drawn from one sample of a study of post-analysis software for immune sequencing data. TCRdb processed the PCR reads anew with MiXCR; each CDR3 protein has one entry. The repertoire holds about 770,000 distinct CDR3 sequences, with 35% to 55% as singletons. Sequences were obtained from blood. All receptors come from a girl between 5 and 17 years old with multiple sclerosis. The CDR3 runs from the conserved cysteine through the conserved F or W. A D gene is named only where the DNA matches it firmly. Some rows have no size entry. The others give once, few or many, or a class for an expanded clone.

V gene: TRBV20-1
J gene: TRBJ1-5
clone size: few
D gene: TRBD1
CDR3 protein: CSARDLWGQGDGQPQHF
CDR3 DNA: TGCAGTGCTAGAGATCTATGGGGGCAGGGGGACGGTCAGCCCCAGCATTTT

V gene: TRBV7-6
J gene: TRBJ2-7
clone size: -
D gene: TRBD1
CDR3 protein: CASSLEGAPANEQYF
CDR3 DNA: TGTGCCAGCAGCTTAGAGGGGGCGCCGGCTAACGAGCAGTACTTC

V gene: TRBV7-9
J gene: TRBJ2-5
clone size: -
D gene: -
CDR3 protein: CASSWEAGQPQETQYF
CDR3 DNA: TGTGCCAGCAGCTGGGAAGCCGGACAGCCTCAAGAGACCCAGTACTTC

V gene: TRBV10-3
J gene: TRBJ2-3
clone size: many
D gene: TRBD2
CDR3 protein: CAIRATSGRRTDTQYF
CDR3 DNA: TGTGCCATCAGGGCTACTAGCGGGAGGCGCACAGATACGCAGTATTTT

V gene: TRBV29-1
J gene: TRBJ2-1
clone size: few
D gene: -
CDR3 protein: CSVEFRGVEWNYNEQFF
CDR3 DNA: TGCAGCGTTGAATTTCGAGGGGTAGAGTGGAACTACAATGAGCAGTTCTTC

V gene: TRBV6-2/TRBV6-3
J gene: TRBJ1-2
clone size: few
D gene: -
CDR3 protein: CASSYKEGIVYGYTF
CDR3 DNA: TGTGCCAGCAGTTACAAGGAAGGTATCGTCTATGGCTACACCTTC

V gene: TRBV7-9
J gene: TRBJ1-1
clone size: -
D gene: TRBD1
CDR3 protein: CASIPGTGGETFF
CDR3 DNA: TGTGCCAGCATCCCAGGGACAGGGGGCGAGACTTTCTTT

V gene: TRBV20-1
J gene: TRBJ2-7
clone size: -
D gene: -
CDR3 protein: CSARDWGSYEQYF
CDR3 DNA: TGCAGTGCTAGAGACTGGGGGTCCTACGAGCAGTACTTC

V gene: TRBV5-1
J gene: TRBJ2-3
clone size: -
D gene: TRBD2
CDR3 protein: CASSFRLGTSGRTSTDTQYF
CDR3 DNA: TGCGCCAGCAGCTTTCGACTCGGGACTAGCGGGAGGACTAGCACAGATACGCAGTATTTT

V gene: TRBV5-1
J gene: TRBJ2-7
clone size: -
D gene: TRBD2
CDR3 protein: CASSLDSGSPYNEQYF
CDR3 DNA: TGCGCCAGCAGTTTAGATAGCGGGAGTCCCTACAATGAGCAGTACTTC

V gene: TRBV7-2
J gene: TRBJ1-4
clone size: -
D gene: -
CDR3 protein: CASTGRTNEKLFF
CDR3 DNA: TGTGCCAGCACAGGGCGTACTAATGAAAAACTGTTTTTT

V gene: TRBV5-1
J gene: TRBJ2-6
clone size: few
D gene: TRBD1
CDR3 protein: CASSLIGQGSPGANVLTF
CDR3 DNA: TGCGCCAGCAGCTTGATCGGACAGGGGTCCCCTGGGGCCAACGTCCTGACTTTC

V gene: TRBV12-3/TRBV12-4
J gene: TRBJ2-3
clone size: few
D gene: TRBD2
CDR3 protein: CASSDGTRVDTQYF
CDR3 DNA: TGTGCCAGCAGTGACGGGACTAGGGTAGATACGCAGTATTTT

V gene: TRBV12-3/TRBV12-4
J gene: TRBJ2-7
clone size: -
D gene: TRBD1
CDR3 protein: CASGDRKFYEQYF
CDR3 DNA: TGTGCCAGCGGGGACAGGAAGTTCTACGAGCAGTACTTC